This T cell receptor beta chain appears in the sequencing data of a study of CD8+ T cells in alopecia areata. V lost 0 bases, J lost 7 bases, and 6 bases lay in between. Germline CDR1 and CDR2: LGHNA and YSLEER. The CDR3 runs 12 residues. A remark on this clone: Its antigen is unknown.

It was cDNA, reverse transcribed from extracted RNA, that served as the sequencing template. TCRdb keeps only in-frame clones here, not all; method: immunoSEQ multiplex PCR. Of around 140,000 clones in the sample, roughly 53% were seen once. Overall study findings and caveats: Although TCR sharing was seen in mice, sharing across patients was less clear, possibly for HLA-related reasons. Clonality was higher in lesional than normal scalp, especially in alopecia totalis/universalis.

Collection of lesional scalp punch biopsies and peripheral blood was performed in alopecia areata patients. PBMCs provided sorted CD4+ and CD8+ T cells. The chain couples TRBV4-3 to TRBJ2-5; D perhaps matches TRBD2 (5 bases). The sample was CD4+ T cells sorted from blood, taken at week 0. The sequence was collected from a human donor with alopecia areata. Here the CDR3 reads CASSQDRGTQYF. The CDR3 DNA sequence: TGCGCCAGCAGCCAAGACCGGGGGACCCAGTACTTC.